The text below deals with one T cell receptor beta chain. Its antigen is currently unknown. The sample is drawn from a study of T cell responses to AZD1222 COVID-19 vaccine. Study observations and caveats: Among spike-specific TCRs, nearly half reportedly target unmutated variant regions. Only 5 to 7 AZD1222 recipients were seropositive at baseline. The donor group comprised mostly white British people and more females; the analysis possibly underestimated clonal diversity.

The CDR3 has 16 residues. The germline V gene encodes CDR1 SNHLY and CDR2 FYNNEI. The junction had 3 bases not matched to a gene; V was cut back by 5 bases and J by 0 bases. Libraries were prepared by immunoSEQ multiplex PCR; TCRdb keeps only in-frame clonotypes and omits some of them. Among about 120,000 clones listed, nearly 90% were seen once. This chain joins TRBV2 and TRBJ1-3, with 11 bases identical to TRBD1. This receptor was identified in an adult in good health. The sequencing used peripheral blood, collected on day 0 of AZD1222 vaccination. The CDR3 region is CASSTGTGGSGNTIYF. CDR3 nucleotide sequence: TGTGCCAGCAGTACAGGGACAGGGGGCTCTGGAAACACCATATATTTT.